Below, 5 T cell receptor beta chains from the same sample are listed, as sequenced in a study of cytomegalovirus exposure and HLA in healthy donors. Researchers ran the PCR with 60 Vbeta and 13 Jbeta primers. Only in-frame clones appear in the TCRdb table, and some are missing; sequencing was by immunoSEQ multiplex PCR. The sample includes fewer than 250,000 clones, 70% to 75% seen only once; the top ten take approximately 4.8%. Sequencing was done on a sample of PBMCs. All receptors derive from a man aged 25-45 years in good health and CMV-seropositive.

The gene calls are TRBV28 and TRBJ1-1; D may be TRBD1 (6 bases). Trimming left V 3 bases short and J 5 bases short, with 16 bases between. The CDR3 totals 15 residues. CDR1 MDHEN and CDR2 SYDVKM come from the germline V gene. The CDR3 DNA reads as TGTGCCAGCAGTTTCCCAGGGGTCCACGGGACTGAAGCTTTCTTT. This codes for CASSFPGVHGTEAFF.

This clone came up a few times. The gene calls are TRBV21-1 and TRBJ1-1. TRBV21-1 has pseudogene status. This CDR3 comprises 15 residues. The CDR3 bases are TGTGCCAGCAGCAAAGTGGAGATTTTGAACACTGAAGCTTTCTTT. This gives the protein CASSKVEILNTEAFF.

The V call is TRBV5-6, the J call TRBJ1-2, with 7 bases identical to TRBD1. Germline V gives CDR1 SGHDT, CDR2 YYEEEE. The CDR3 is 14 residues long. Germline trimming cut 0 bases from V and 7 bases from J; bases unmatched to any gene: 6. The chain's CDR3 is CASSLAVTGLGYTF. The CDR3 DNA sequence: TGTGCCAGCAGCTTGGCCGTGACAGGGCTTGGCTACACCTTC.

The chain uses TRBV27 and TRBJ1-1; D remains unclear. V was trimmed by 5 bases and J by 3 bases, leaving 13 bases between them. The CDR3 runs to 14 residues. The germline CDR1 and CDR2 sequences are MNHEY and SMNVEV (reference sequence). The CDR3 region is CASSRGDRDTEAFF. The CDR3, as DNA: TGTGCCAGCAGTCGAGGAGACCGAGACACTGAAGCTTTCTTT.

In this sample, this clone turned up once. The sample has other DNA sequences that encode this CDR3 too. The chain is built from TRBV28 and TRBJ1-5; D not resolved. The CDR3 spans 17 residues. Per the germline V gene, CDR1 is MDHEN and CDR2 is SYDVKM. Trimming cost V 5 bases and J 2 bases, with 19 bases left between them. The CDR3 bases are TGTGCCAGCAGTCTCTCGGGCGGACTTGGGGGCAATCAGCCCCAGCATTTT. This sequence encodes CASSLSGGLGGNQPQHF.